This TCR beta chain came from a study of shared clonotypes between healthy human individuals. Terminally differentiated effector memory CD45RA+ cells were excluded by CCR7 positive selection of CD45RO-negative cells. None of the donors, who were healthy HIV-negative adults, had recently had acute infections or vaccinations. TCRdb's copy holds only in-frame clones and misses some; the assay was immunoSEQ multiplex PCR. The sample contains some 600,000 clones, 95% to 97% of which appear only once. Study findings and constraints: The represented genetic and exposure-history diversity was limited by the small number of donors. Naive subsets usually exceeded memory subsets in estimated richness. Clonotypes which were not shared had lower generation probabilities than clonotypes that all four donors shared.

Germline V gives CDR1 LNHDA, CDR2 SQIVND (reference sequence). This CDR3 contains 14 residues. Concerning this clone itself: The antigen is unknown.

This chain uses TRBV19 with TRBJ2-5, with 7 bases matching TRBD2. Matching the DNA end better, TRBJ2-7 makes the J call doubtful. The sequence came from a woman under 40 in good health. Sequenced material: naive CD8+ T cells sorted from blood. CDR3 residues: CASSIMRGTYEQYF. CDR3 nucleotide sequence: TGTGCCAGTAGTATTATGCGGGGGACCTACGAGCAGTACTTC.